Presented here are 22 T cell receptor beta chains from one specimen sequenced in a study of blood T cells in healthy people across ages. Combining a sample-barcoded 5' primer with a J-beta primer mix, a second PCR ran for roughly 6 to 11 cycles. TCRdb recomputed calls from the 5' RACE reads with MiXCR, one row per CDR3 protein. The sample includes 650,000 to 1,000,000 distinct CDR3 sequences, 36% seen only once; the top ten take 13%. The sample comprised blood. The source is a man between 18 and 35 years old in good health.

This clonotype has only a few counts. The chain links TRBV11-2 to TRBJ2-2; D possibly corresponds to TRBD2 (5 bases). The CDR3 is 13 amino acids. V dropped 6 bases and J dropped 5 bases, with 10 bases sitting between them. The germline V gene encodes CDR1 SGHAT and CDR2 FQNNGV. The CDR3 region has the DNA TGTGCCAGCAGTCAGAGGGCAACCGGGGAGCTGTTTTTT. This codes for CASSQRATGELFF.

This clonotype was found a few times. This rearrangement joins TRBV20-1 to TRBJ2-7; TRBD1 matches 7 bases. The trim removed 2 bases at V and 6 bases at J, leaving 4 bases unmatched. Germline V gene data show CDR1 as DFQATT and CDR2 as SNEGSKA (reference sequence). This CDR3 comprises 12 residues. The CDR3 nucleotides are TGCAGTGCTAGACTCCAGGGGGTCGAGCAGTACTTC. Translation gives CSARLQGVEQYF.

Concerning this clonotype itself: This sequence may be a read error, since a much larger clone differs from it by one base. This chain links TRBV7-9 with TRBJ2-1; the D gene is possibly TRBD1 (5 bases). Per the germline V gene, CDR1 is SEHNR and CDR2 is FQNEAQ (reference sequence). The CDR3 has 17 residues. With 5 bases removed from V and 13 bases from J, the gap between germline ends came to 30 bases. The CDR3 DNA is TGTGCCAGCAGCCCCCCTGGGCTTAGGACATCACAAGAGACCCAGTTCTTC. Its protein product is CASSPPGLRTSQETQFF.

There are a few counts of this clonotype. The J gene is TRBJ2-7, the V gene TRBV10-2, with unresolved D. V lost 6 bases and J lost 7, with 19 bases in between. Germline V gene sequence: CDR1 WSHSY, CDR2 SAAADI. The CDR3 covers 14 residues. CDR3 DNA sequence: TGCGCCAGCAGCACCTCCCGGGCCAACAATGAGCAGTACTTC. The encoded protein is CASSTSRANNEQYF.

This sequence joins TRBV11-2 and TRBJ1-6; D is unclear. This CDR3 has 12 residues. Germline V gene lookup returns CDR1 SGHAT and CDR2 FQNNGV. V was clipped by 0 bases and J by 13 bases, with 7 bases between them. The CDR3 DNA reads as TGTGCCAGCAGCTTAGATAGTAGGCCCCTCCACTTT. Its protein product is CASSLDSRPLHF.

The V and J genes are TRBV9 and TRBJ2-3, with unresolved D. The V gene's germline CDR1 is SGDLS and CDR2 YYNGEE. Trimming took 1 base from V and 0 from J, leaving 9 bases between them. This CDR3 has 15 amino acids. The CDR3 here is CASSVSARSTDTQYF. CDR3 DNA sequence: TGTGCCAGCAGCGTATCGGCTAGGAGCACAGATACGCAGTATTTT.

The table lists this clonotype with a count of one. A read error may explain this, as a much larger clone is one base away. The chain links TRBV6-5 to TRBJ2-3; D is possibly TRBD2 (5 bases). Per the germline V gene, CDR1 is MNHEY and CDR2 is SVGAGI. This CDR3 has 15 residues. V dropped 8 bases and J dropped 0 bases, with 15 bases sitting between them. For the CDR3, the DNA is TGTGCCAGCCGATGGACGGGAACTAGCACAGATACGCAGTATTTT. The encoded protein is CASRWTGTSTDTQYF.

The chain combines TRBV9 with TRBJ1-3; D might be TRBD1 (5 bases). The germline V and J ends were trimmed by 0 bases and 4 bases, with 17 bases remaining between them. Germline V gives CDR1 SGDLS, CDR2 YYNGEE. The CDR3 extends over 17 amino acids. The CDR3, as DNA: TGTGCCAGCAGCGTAGACATCGGGACGGGTACAGGAAACACCATATATTTT. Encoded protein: CASSVDIGTGTGNTIYF. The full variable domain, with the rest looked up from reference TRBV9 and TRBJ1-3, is DSGVTQTPKHLITATGQRVTLRCSPRSGDLSVYWYQQSLDQGLQFLIQYYNGEERAKGNILERFSAQQFPDLHSELNLSSLELGDSALYFCASSVDIGTGTGNTIYFGEGSWLTVV.

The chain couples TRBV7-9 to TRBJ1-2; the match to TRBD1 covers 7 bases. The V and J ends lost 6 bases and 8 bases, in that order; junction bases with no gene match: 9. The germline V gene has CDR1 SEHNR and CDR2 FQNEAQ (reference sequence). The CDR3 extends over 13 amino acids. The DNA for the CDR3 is TGTGCCAGCAGAAAAAGTCAGGGGGAAGGCTACACCTTC. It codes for CASRKSQGEGYTF. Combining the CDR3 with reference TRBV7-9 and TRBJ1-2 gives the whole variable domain DTGVSQNPRHKITKRGQNVTFRCDPISEHNRLYWYRQTLGQGPEFLTYFQNEAQLEKSRLLSDRFSAERPKGSFSTLEIQRTEQGDSAMYLCASRKSQGEGYTFGSGTRLTVV.

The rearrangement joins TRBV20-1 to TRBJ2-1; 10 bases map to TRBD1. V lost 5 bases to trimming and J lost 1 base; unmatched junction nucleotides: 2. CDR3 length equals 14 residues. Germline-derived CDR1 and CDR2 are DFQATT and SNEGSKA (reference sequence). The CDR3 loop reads CSAGDRGSYNEQFF. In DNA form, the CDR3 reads TGCAGTGCTGGGGACAGGGGATCCTACAATGAGCAGTTCTTC.

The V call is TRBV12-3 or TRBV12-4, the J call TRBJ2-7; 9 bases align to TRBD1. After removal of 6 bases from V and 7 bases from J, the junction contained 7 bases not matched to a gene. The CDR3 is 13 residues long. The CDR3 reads CASRGQGYNEQYF. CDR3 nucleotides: TGTGCCAGCAGGGGACAGGGCTACAATGAGCAGTACTTC.

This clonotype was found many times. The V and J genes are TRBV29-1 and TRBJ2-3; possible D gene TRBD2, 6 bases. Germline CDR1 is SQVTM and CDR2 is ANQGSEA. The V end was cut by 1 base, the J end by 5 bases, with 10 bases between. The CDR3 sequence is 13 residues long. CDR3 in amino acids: CSVEGGEVDTQYF. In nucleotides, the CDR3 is TGCAGCGTTGAAGGCGGGGAGGTAGATACGCAGTATTTT.

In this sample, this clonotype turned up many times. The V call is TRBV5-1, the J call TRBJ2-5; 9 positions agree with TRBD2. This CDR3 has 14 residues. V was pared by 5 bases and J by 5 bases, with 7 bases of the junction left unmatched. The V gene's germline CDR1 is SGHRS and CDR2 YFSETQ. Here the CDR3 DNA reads TGCGCCAGCAGGAGGACTAGCGATACGGAGACCCAGTACTTC. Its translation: CASRRTSDTETQYF. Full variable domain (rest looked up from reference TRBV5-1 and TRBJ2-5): KAGVTQTPRYLIKTRGQQVTLSCSPISGHRSVSWYQQTPGQGLQFLFEYFSETQRNKGNFPGRFSGRQFSNSRSEMNVSTLELGDSALYLCASRRTSDTETQYFGPGTRLLVL.

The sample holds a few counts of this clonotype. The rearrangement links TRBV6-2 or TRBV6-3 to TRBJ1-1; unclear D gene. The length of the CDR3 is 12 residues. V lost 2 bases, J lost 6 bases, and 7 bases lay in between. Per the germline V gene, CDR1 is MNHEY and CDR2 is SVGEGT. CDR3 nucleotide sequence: TGTGCCAGCAGTTACCCCCAGCCTGAAGCTTTCTTT. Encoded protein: CASSYPQPEAFF.

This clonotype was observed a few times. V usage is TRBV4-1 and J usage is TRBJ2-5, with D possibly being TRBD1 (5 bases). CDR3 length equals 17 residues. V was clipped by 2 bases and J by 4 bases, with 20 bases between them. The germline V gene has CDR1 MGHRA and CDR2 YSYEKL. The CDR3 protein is CASSQRGPGIGLETQYF. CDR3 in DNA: TGCGCCAGCAGCCAACGTGGACCAGGGATAGGCCTAGAGACCCAGTACTTC.

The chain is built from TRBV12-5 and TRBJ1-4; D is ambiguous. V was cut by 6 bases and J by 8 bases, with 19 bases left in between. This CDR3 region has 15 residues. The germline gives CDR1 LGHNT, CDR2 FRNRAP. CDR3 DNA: TGTGCTAGTGGCTATATCTTGGAGCCCGGCGAAAAACTGTTTTTT. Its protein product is CASGYILEPGEKLFF.

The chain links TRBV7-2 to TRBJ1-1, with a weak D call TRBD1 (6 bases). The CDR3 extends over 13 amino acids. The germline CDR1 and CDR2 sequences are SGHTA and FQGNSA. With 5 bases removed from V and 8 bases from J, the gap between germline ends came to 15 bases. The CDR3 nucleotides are TGTGCCAGCAGCAAGGGGGGTGAATCCGAAGCTTTCTTT. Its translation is CASSKGGESEAFF.

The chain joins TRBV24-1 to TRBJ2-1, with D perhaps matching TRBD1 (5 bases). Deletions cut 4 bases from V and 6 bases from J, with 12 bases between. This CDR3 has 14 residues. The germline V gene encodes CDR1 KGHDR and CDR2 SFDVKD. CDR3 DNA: TGTGCCACCAGTGACCCGAGACAGTCCAATGAGCAGTTCTTC. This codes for CATSDPRQSNEQFF.

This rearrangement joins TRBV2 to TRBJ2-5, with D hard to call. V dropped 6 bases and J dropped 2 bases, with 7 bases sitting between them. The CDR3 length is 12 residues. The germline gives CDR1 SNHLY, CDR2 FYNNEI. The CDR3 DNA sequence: TGTGCCAGCAGGGAGACACAAGAGACCCAGTACTTC. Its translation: CASRETQETQYF.

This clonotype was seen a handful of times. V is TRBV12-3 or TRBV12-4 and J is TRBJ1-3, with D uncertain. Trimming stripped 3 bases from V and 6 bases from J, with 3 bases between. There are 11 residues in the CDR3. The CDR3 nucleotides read TGTGCCAGCAGTTTTACAAACACCATATATTTT. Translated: CASSFTNTIYF.

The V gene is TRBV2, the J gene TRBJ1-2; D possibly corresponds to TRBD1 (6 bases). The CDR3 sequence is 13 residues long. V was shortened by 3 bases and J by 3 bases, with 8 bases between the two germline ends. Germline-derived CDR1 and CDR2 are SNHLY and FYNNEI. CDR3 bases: TGTGCCAGCAGTGACCAGGGGCACTATGGCTACACCTTC. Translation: CASSDQGHYGYTF.

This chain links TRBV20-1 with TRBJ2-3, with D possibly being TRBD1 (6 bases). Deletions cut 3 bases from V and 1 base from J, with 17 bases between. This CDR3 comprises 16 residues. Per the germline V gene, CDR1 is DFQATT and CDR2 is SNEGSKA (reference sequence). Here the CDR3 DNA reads TGCAGTGCTAGCCATCTACAGGGTTTAGGCACAGATACGCAGTATTTT. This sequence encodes CSASHLQGLGTDTQYF.